This TCR beta chain is from a study of OX40 agonist ivuxolimab in advanced cancers. Study details: The patients received agonistic anti-OX40 (CD134) antibody ivuxolimab. The study's findings and limits: Low normalized T-cell clonal expansion also characterized some of the nonresponders.

The V and J ends lost 4 bases and 1 base respectively, with 11 bases between them. The germline V gene encodes CDR1 SNHLY and CDR2 FYNNEI. The CDR3 spans 15 residues. Remarks on this clone: Its cognate antigen is unknown.

TCRdb's copy holds only in-frame clones and misses some; the assay was immunoSEQ multiplex PCR. The table has some 80,000 clones, 89% seen once. The rearrangement uses TRBV2 and TRBJ2-1; a weak D match, TRBD1 (5 bases). The sequence was collected from an adult with an advanced solid tumor such as melanoma, head and neck, liver or kidney cancer. Sample: CD4+ or CD8+ T cells sorted from blood, taken in a trial of the OX40 agonist ivuxolimab. The CDR3 DNA sequence: TGTGCCAGCAGTGGAGGACAACCTTCCTACAATGAGCAGTTCTTC. The encoded protein is CASSGGQPSYNEQFF.